A selection of T cell receptor beta chains follows, all from one sample in a study of blood T cell repertoires in COVID-19. Only in-frame clones appear in the TCRdb table, and some are missing; sequencing was by immunoSEQ multiplex PCR. Of about 260,000 clones detected, roughly nine tenths appear once; the ten largest clones hold around 10%. Sequencing used peripheral blood. These receptors were collected from a man aged 40-49 years who had recovered from COVID-19. Both conserved end residues are part of each CDR3. The D gene is left open where the match is weak.

J gene: TRBJ1-2
V gene: TRBV20-1
D gene: TRBD1
CDR3 DNA: TGCAGTGCTAGTTTCGGGACAGGGGGATTTGGCTACACCTTC
CDR3 protein: CSASFGTGGFGYTF

J gene: TRBJ2-5
V gene: TRBV7-2
D gene: TRBD2
CDR3 DNA: TGTGCCAGCAGCTGGTTTAGCGGGAGAGTTTTAAAAGAGACCCAGTACTTC
CDR3 protein: CASSWFSGRVLKETQYF

J gene: TRBJ1-4
V gene: TRBV9
D gene: TRBD1
CDR3 DNA: TGTGCCAGCAGCGTAGGGGACAGGGCTAATGAAAAACTGTTTTTT
CDR3 protein: CASSVGDRANEKLFF

J gene: TRBJ2-1
V gene: TRBV20-1
D gene: TRBD2
CDR3 DNA: TGCAGTGCTAGCAGGGAGGGTGAGCAGTTCTTC
CDR3 protein: CSASREGEQFF

J gene: TRBJ2-5
V gene: TRBV20-1
D gene: -
CDR3 DNA: TGCAGTGCCAGTCTGGGGCTGGATGGGGAGACCCAGTACTTC
CDR3 protein: CSASLGLDGETQYF

J gene: TRBJ2-5
V gene: TRBV5-4
D gene: -
CDR3 DNA: TGTGCCAGCAGCTTCGGTCGGGAGACCCAGTACTTC
CDR3 protein: CASSFGRETQYF

J gene: TRBJ1-1
V gene: TRBV6-2/TRBV6-3
D gene: -
CDR3 DNA: TGTGCCAGCAGTCCGACAGGAACTGAAGCTTTCTTT
CDR3 protein: CASSPTGTEAFF

J gene: TRBJ2-5
V gene: TRBV9
D gene: TRBD1
CDR3 DNA: TGTGCCAGCAGCCAGGTGGCAGGGGGCCAAGAGACCCAGTACTTC
CDR3 protein: CASSQVAGGQETQYF

J gene: TRBJ2-5
V gene: TRBV19
D gene: -
CDR3 DNA: TGTGCCAGTAGTATCGGGGGCGGGAGTGGAAATTTTGAGACCCAGTACTTC
CDR3 protein: CASSIGGGSGNFETQYF

J gene: TRBJ2-1
V gene: TRBV11-3
D gene: TRBD2
CDR3 DNA: TGTGCCAGCAGCTTAGGGCTAGCGGGAGTAAGGAATGAGCAGTTCTTC
CDR3 protein: CASSLGLAGVRNEQFF

J gene: TRBJ1-1
V gene: TRBV5-4
D gene: -
CDR3 DNA: TGTGCCAGCAGTCGAGATGGAGGGTTAGGGAACACTGAAGCTTTCTTT
CDR3 protein: CASSRDGGLGNTEAFF